A selection of T cell receptor beta chains follows, all from one sample in a study of cytomegalovirus exposure and HLA in healthy donors. TCRdb's copy holds only in-frame clones and misses some; the assay was immunoSEQ multiplex PCR. The sample lists around 130,000 clones; 70% to 90% were seen once. The sequenced material came from PBMCs. These receptors came from a woman aged 25 to 45 in good health and CMV-seronegative. CDR3s include the opening cysteine and the closing phenylalanine or tryptophan. The D gene is left open where the match is weak. The size entry is marked missing in some rows and otherwise reads once, few, many or a size class.

DNA | CDR3 | size | D | J | V
TGCGCCAGCAGTCCCCCCTGGGAGGACCGCTCCTACGAGCAGTACTTC | CASSPPWEDRSYEQYF | - | - | TRBJ2-7 | TRBV10-2
TGTGCCAGCAGCTTAGCGACCGGACTAGCGGGCTACGAGCAGTACTTC | CASSLATGLAGYEQYF | - | TRBD2 | TRBJ2-7 | TRBV7-6
TGTGCCAGTAGCAACACCTACAGGGGGTATCAGCCCCAGCATTTT | CASSNTYRGYQPQHF | - | TRBD1 | TRBJ1-5 | TRBV19
TGTGCCAGCAGCTTGCCAGGTAGCAATCAGCCCCAGCATTTT | CASSLPGSNQPQHF | - | - | TRBJ1-5 | TRBV5-8
TGTGCCAGCAGTCCGGGGGGGAGGTGGGCCCAGTACTTC | CASSPGGRWAQYF | - | TRBD2 | TRBJ2-5 | TRBV7-2
TGTGCCAGCAGCCTAGGACTACCCTCTCAAGAGACCCAGTACTTC | CASSLGLPSQETQYF | few | - | TRBJ2-5 | TRBV7-2
TGTGCCAGCAGTTCCCTGGCGGGGGGGGTATATACGCAGTATTTT | CASSSLAGGVYTQYF | - | TRBD2 | TRBJ2-3 | TRBV27
TGTGCCAGCAGACAGGGTCTCCCGAACTATGGCTACACCTTC | CASRQGLPNYGYTF | - | - | TRBJ1-2 | TRBV25-1
TGTGCCAGCAGCGACGGGACAGAAGAGACCCAGTACTTC | CASSDGTEETQYF | - | TRBD1 | TRBJ2-5 | TRBV9
TGTGCCAGCAGCGTAGGGGCTCTGGGGGCCAACGTCCTGACTTTC | CASSVGALGANVLTF | - | - | TRBJ2-6 | TRBV9
TGTGCCAGCACTGGACAGGGATATGGCTACACCTTC | CASTGQGYGYTF | - | TRBD1 | TRBJ1-2 | TRBV25-1
TGTGCCTGGGAACAGGGGAACACTGAAGCTTTCTTT | CAWEQGNTEAFF | - | - | TRBJ1-1 | TRBV30
TGTGCCAGCTCCGGGGGGACTGGGGCCAACGTCCTGACTTTC | CASSGGTGANVLTF | - | TRBD2 | TRBJ2-6 | TRBV27
TGTGCCAGCTTTCCCCAGGGGGCTATCACCGGGGAGCTGTTTTTT | CASFPQGAITGELFF | many | TRBD1 | TRBJ2-2 | TRBV11-3
TGTGCCAGCACCAGGGGGCGTAGCACAGATACGCAGTATTTT | CASTRGRSTDTQYF | - | TRBD1 | TRBJ2-3 | TRBV9
TGCGCCAGCAGCCCCGGAGGACCCCTCCACTTT | CASSPGGPLHF | few | - | TRBJ1-6 | TRBV5-1
TGCGCCAGCAGCTTGGCTAGTACTAGCACAGATACGCAGTATTTT | CASSLASTSTDTQYF | - | - | TRBJ2-3 | TRBV5-1
TGTGCCAGCAGTTACGAGGGTACCGGGGCCAACGTCCTGACTTTC | CASSYEGTGANVLTF | - | - | TRBJ2-6 | TRBV6-6
TGCAGCGTGGGACAGGTAAACACTGAAGCTTTCTTT | CSVGQVNTEAFF | few | TRBD1 | TRBJ1-1 | TRBV29-1
TGTGCCAGCTCACAGGGACTCCAGACAAATAATTCACCCCTCCACTTT | CASSQGLQTNNSPLHF | - | - | TRBJ1-6 | TRBV18
TGTGCCAGCAGCCAAGTTGTCGGACAGGGGTTCGAGCAGTACTTC | CASSQVVGQGFEQYF | - | TRBD1 | TRBJ2-7 | TRBV4-2
TGTGCCAGCAGCACCCCCCGGTTCTTAAACACCATATATTTT | CASSTPRFLNTIYF | - | - | TRBJ1-3 | TRBV11-2
TGCGCCAGCAGCCTGGAACGGGGGGACGAGCAGTACTTC | CASSLERGDEQYF | - | TRBD2 | TRBJ2-7 | TRBV4-3
TGTGCCAGCAGCTCCCGAAACACCGCCGATTCACCCCTCCACTTT | CASSSRNTADSPLHF | once | - | TRBJ1-6 | TRBV7-9
TGTGCCAGTTGGGACAGGGGGAAAGAGACCCAGTACTTC | CASWDRGKETQYF | - | TRBD1 | TRBJ2-5 | TRBV19
TGTGCCAGCAGCAATTTCCGGACAGGCGTGCAAAAACTGAACGAGCAGTACTTC | CASSNFRTGVQKLNEQYF | - | - | TRBJ2-7 | TRBV21-1
TGTGCCAGCAGTTACCTCGGGGGAAGCACAGATACGCAGTATTTT | CASSYLGGSTDTQYF | - | - | TRBJ2-3 | TRBV6-5
TGTGCCAGCAGCAGAGGGGGGGCAGGTCAGCCCCAGCATTTT | CASSRGGAGQPQHF | - | - | TRBJ1-5 | TRBV5-5
TGTGCCAGCAGCGTGTCGGGACTAGGTTCCAATGAGCAGTTCTTC | CASSVSGLGSNEQFF | - | TRBD2 | TRBJ2-1 | TRBV9
TGTGCCAGCAGTGAGACTAGCGGGGGTGAGACCCAGTACTTC | CASSETSGGETQYF | - | TRBD2 | TRBJ2-5 | TRBV2
TGTGCCAGCAGCTTGGCGGGGACTAGCACAGATACGCAGTATTTT | CASSLAGTSTDTQYF | - | - | TRBJ2-3 | TRBV5-6
TGTGCCAGCAGCTTAGATTGGGCAGGGGGCCTTGGAAACACCATATATTTT | CASSLDWAGGLGNTIYF | - | TRBD1 | TRBJ1-3 | TRBV11-2
TGTGCCAGCAGCTTAGGACTGGGAAACACCATATATTTT | CASSLGLGNTIYF | - | - | TRBJ1-3 | TRBV13
TGCGCCAGCAGCTCACCGGGACAGGGCACAGATACGCAGTATTTT | CASSSPGQGTDTQYF | once | TRBD1 | TRBJ2-3 | TRBV5-1
TGTGCCAGCAGCCGCCGTGACAGGGCCGAGCCCCAGCATTTT | CASSRRDRAEPQHF | - | TRBD1 | TRBJ1-5 | TRBV2
TGCAGCGTTGAGCCTGGGAAAGCGGGCCATAATGAGCAGTTCTTC | CSVEPGKAGHNEQFF | - | - | TRBJ2-1 | TRBV29-1
TGTGCCTGGACTTCACGAGGGTATGCCTATGGCTACACCTTC | CAWTSRGYAYGYTF | - | - | TRBJ1-2 | TRBV30
TGTGCCAGCAGTTTAGGGAGCTCCTATAATTCACCCCTCCACTTT | CASSLGSSYNSPLHF | once | - | TRBJ1-6 | TRBV27
TGTGCCAGCAGGGGGTTCGGGGGGACTGAAGCTTTCTTT | CASRGFGGTEAFF | - | - | TRBJ1-1 | TRBV6-5
TGTGCCAGCAGCCAAGGACTAGCGGGGGGGCCCAGCACAGATACGCAGTATTTT | CASSQGLAGGPSTDTQYF | - | TRBD2 | TRBJ2-3 | TRBV4-2
TGTGCCATCAGCCGGGACAGGAACTCCTACGAGCAGTACTTC | CAISRDRNSYEQYF | - | TRBD1 | TRBJ2-7 | TRBV10-3
TGTGCCAGCAGTGAAGGGTCTCCAGGGGGTGTGGAGACCCAGTACTTC | CASSEGSPGGVETQYF | - | TRBD1 | TRBJ2-5 | TRBV2
TGTGCCAGCAGCGCCGAGACAGGCAGCTATGGCTACACCTTC | CASSAETGSYGYTF | - | - | TRBJ1-2 | TRBV5-6
TGTGCCAGCAGTTACGACAGGGGCCGGACAGATACGCAGTATTTT | CASSYDRGRTDTQYF | - | TRBD1 | TRBJ2-3 | TRBV28
TGCGCCAGCAGCTACGCGGGACAGGGGGCAGATGGCTACACCTTC | CASSYAGQGADGYTF | - | TRBD1 | TRBJ1-2 | TRBV5-1